This TCR beta chain emerged from a study of T cell repertoires in cytomegalovirus infection. The study, taken as a whole, reports: The ex vivo response showed dominance by HLA-C-restricted CMV-specific TCR beta clonotypes.

This clonotype came up many times. Antigen specificity is unknown. From the reads, TCRdb called clonotypes with MiXCR, one entry per CDR3 protein. The sample carries a few hundred thousand distinct CDR3 sequences, approximately 15% recorded once. The junction had 11 bases not matched to a gene; V was cut back by 11 bases and J by 3 bases. CDR3 length: 14 residues. Germline assignment: CDR1 SGHTA and CDR2 FQGNSA. The sample comprised CD8+ T cells from PBMCs. This TCR came from a human donor in good health (CMV status not recorded). Some clones in this sample may be carry-over from other donors' samples. The V call is TRBV7-2, the J call TRBJ2-7, with 9 bases matching TRBD1. CDR3 coding DNA: TGTGCCTCCCAACGGGGACAGGGAAACTACGAGCAGTACTTC. Its translation: CASQRGQGNYEQYF.